A selection of T cell receptor beta chains follows, all from one sample in a study of CD8+CD57+ T cells in acquired aplastic anemia. TCRdb fed the reads into MiXCR, producing one record per CDR3 protein. The top ten hold less than 0.85% of the sample, which has around 500,000 distinct CDR3 sequences, under 40% seen once. Specimen: sorted CD4+, CD8+, or CD8+CD57+ T cells (not recorded which) from PBMCs. The receptor set was obtained from a human donor with aplastic anemia. CDR3s include the opening cysteine and the closing phenylalanine or tryptophan.

J gene | V gene | CDR3 protein
TRBJ2-3 | TRBV20-1 | CSAGQGVADTQYF
TRBJ2-1 | TRBV4-1 | CAGSRDLEFEQFF
TRBJ1-1 | TRBV25-1 | CASSQRTGEKAFF
TRBJ2-1 | TRBV15 | CATSREEAAIPPQAPNEQFF
TRBJ2-1 | TRBV25-1 | CASSVGQINEQFF
TRBJ2-7 | TRBV10-2 | CASSATYEQYF
TRBJ1-2 | TRBV10-2 | CASSQGGAGYGYTF
TRBJ1-1 | TRBV5-1 | CASSLTNRGNTEAFF
TRBJ2-7 | TRBV5-1 | CASRSKGRTDYEQYF
TRBJ1-2 | TRBV15 | CATSSLGTGANYGYTF
TRBJ2-3 | TRBV10-3 | CAISPLVAGPDF
TRBJ2-1 | TRBV20-1 | CSARDTLIGTVEKQFF
TRBJ2-7 | TRBV20-1 | CSATRLAGSSYEQYF
TRBJ2-1 | TRBV29-1 | CSVDPSPPQFF
TRBJ2-2 | TRBV2 | CASSFRTYTGELFF
TRBJ1-6 | TRBV30 | CACGGSPLHF
TRBJ1-2 | TRBV19 | CASSIDGTEAYGYTF
TRBJ2-7 | TRBV6-1 | CATFPGLAVYEQYF
TRBJ1-2 | TRBV7-3 | CASSLPLQVSYGYTF
TRBJ1-6 | TRBV19 | CASSISVGDSPLHF
TRBJ1-2 | TRBV7-8 | CASSFGEYGYTF
TRBJ1-2 | TRBV20-1 | CSARDWGGTGDVGYTF
TRBJ2-7 | TRBV5-6 | CASSLFTREHEQYF
TRBJ2-7 | TRBV5-1 | CASSLGAGFSYEQYF
TRBJ1-6 | TRBV4-3 | CASSPTIGSSPLHF
TRBJ1-4 | TRBV20-1 | CSARSTGGMHEKLFF
TRBJ1-5 | TRBV19 | CASSSQGFQPQHF
TRBJ1-3 | TRBV11-2 | CASSLDRTGDGNTIYF
TRBJ1-4 | TRBV11-1 | CASSLRTVTANEKLFF
TRBJ1-1 | TRBV18 | CASSPTAQPNTEAFF
TRBJ1-6 | TRBV5-4 | CASSLRSTGYSPLHF
TRBJ2-2 | TRBV2 | CASSVPTVTNTGELFF
TRBJ1-1 | TRBV5-5 | CASSFEGAVTEAFF
TRBJ2-3 | TRBV19 | CASSIVNGFTDTQYF
TRBJ2-7 | TRBV19 | CASSAGLDYEQYF
TRBJ2-1 | TRBV20-1 | CSARAGLVGEQFF
TRBJ1-2 | TRBV2 | CANRRDSSYGYTF
TRBJ1-5 | TRBV10-3 | CAISGIKDRGVQPQHF
TRBJ1-2 | TRBV29-1 | CSVDSTERSNYCYTF
TRBJ2-7 | TRBV11-1 | CASSLAILGQKGTYEQYF
TRBJ1-2 | TRBV9 | CASSVEDLAGTGVYGYTF
TRBJ1-6 | TRBV29-1 | CSVAVRDNSPLHF
TRBJ2-1 | TRBV5-1 | CASRGYEGNEQFF
TRBJ2-3 | TRBV29-1 | CSVARLAGDLDTQYF
TRBJ1-5 | TRBV6-5 | CASSLQDRSNQPQHF
TRBJ2-7 | TRBV7-9 | CASSLTTGTSGTYEQYF
TRBJ2-3 | TRBV2 | CASSEYGSGSPTDTQYF
TRBJ1-6 | TRBV5-1 | CASSRDPGRSNSPLHF
TRBJ1-5 | TRBV20-1 | CSAPLVGQGRNQPQHF
TRBJ2-7 | TRBV10-1 | CASIAGRGAYEQYF
TRBJ2-3 | TRBV20-1 | CSKASGSGVTDTQYF
TRBJ2-1 | TRBV28 | CASSPGTSGGQDEQFF
TRBJ1-1 | TRBV6-1 | CASRIMGQTVEAFF
TRBJ2-5 | TRBV7-2 | CASSLWDGSQETQYF
TRBJ2-1 | TRBV6-2/TRBV6-3 | CASSYGRYNEQFF
TRBJ1-6 | TRBV6-1 | CASSAQGLESPLHF
TRBJ2-5 | TRBV29-1 | CSSQGLAGEGEETQYF
TRBJ2-7 | TRBV12-3/TRBV12-4 | CASTAAYEQYF
TRBJ2-5 | TRBV20-1 | CSARDRLHGSGTQYF